This T cell receptor beta chain is from a study of post-analysis software for immune sequencing data. Whole-study results and caveats: Higher frequency in patients than in controls was seen for a handful of TRBV segments, with TRBV5-6, TRBV5-1 and TRBV20-1 among them. Significantly lower normalized Chao1 diversity was seen in multiple sclerosis patients than in controls.

Germline lookup yields CDR1 SGHVS and CDR2 FNYEAQ. V gave up 5 bases and J gave up 7 bases; unmatched junction bases: 15. This CDR3 is 16 amino acids long. The TCR beta cDNA libraries contained unique molecular identifiers. There were about 0.85 to 10 million T cells, and 450,000 to 550,000 cDNA molecules came from them. One entry per CDR3 protein, called by TCRdb with MiXCR from the PCR reads. The sample lists about half a million distinct CDR3 sequences; around a third were seen once. Of note for this clonotype: What it recognizes is unknown.

The sequenced sample consisted of blood. The J gene is TRBJ2-7, the V gene TRBV7-6, with 9 positions matching TRBD1. The sequence was collected from a girl aged 2 to 17 with multiple sclerosis. Written as DNA, the CDR3 is TGTGCCAGCAGCCCCCGACAGGACAGGGGAAGGGAAGAGCAGTACTTC. This translates into CASSPRQDRGREEQYF.